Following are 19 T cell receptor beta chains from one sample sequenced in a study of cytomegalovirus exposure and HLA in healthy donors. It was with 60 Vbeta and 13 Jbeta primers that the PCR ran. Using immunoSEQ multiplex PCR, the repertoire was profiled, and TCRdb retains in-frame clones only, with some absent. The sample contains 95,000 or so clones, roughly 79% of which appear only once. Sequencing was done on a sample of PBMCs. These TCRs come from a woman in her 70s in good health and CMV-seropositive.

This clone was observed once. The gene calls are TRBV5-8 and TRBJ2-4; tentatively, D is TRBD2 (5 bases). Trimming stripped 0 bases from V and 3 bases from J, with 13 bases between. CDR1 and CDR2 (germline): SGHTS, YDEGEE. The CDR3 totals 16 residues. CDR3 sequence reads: CASSLEGGRYKNIQYF. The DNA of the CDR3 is TGTGCCAGCAGCTTGGAAGGCGGGCGATACAAAAACATTCAGTACTTC.

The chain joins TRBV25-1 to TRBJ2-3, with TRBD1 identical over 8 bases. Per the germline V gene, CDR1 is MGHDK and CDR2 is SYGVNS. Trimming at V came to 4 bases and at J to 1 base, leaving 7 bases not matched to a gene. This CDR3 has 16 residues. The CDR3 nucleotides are TGTGCCAGCAGTGTTCAGGGGGCGCATCGCACAGATACGCAGTATTTT. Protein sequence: CASSVQGAHRTDTQYF.

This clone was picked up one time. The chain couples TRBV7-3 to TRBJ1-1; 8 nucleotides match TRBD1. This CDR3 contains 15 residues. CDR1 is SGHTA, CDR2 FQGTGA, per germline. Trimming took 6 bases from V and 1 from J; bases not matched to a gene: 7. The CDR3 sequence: CASRRQQGANTEAFF. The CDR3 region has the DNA TGTGCCAGCAGGAGACAGCAGGGGGCGAACACTGAAGCTTTCTTT.

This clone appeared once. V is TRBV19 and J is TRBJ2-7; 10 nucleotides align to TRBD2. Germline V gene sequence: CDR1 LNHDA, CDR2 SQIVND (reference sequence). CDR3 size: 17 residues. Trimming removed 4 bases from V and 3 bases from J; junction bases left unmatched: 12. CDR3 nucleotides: TGTGCCAGTAGTACACTAGCGGGATCCCCTTCCATCTACGAGCAGTACTTC. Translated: CASSTLAGSPSIYEQYF.

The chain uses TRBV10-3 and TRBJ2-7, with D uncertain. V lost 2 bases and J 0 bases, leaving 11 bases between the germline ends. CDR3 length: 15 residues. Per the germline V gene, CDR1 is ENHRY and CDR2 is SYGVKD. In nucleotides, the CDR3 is TGTGCCATCAGTGAGAGAAACTCCAACTCCTACGAGCAGTACTTC. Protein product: CAISERNSNSYEQYF.

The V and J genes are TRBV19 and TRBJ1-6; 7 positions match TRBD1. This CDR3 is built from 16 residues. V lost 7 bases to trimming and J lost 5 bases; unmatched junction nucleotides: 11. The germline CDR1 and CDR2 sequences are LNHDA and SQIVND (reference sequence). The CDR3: CASTPRMGQNNSPLHF. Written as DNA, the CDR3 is TGTGCCAGTACCCCGAGGATGGGACAGAATAATTCACCCCTCCACTTT.

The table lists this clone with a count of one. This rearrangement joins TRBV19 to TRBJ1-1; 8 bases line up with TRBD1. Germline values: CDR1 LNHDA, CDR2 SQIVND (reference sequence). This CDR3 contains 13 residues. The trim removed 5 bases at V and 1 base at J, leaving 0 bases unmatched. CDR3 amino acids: CASSDRGNTEAFF. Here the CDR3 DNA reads TGTGCCAGTAGTGACAGGGGGAACACTGAAGCTTTCTTT.

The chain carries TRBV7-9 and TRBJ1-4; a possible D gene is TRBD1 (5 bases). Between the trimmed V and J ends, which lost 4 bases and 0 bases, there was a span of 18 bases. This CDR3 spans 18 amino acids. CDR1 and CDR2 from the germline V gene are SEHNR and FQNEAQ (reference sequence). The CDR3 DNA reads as TGTGCCAGCAGCTCTGCGTTTCGGAGGGGAGCAACTAATGAAAAACTGTTTTTT. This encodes CASSSAFRRGATNEKLFF.

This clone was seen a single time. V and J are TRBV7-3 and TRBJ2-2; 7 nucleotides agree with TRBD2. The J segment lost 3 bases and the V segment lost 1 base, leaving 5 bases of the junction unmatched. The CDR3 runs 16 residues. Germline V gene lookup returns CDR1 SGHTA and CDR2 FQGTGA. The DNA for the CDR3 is TGTGCCAGCAGCTTAAGTCGGGACTATTACACCGGGGAGCTGTTTTTT. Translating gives CASSLSRDYYTGELFF. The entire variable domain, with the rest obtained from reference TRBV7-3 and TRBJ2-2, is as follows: GAGVSQTPSNKVTEKGKYVELRCDPISGHTALYWYRQSLGQGPEFLIYFQGTGAADDSGLPNDRFFAVRPEGSVSTLKIQRTERGDSAVYLCASSLSRDYYTGELFFGEGSRLTVL.

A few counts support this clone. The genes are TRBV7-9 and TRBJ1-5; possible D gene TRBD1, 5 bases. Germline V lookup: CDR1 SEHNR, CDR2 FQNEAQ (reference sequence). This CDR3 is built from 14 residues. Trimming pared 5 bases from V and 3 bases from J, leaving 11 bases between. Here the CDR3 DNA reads TGTGCCAGCAGCCCTGACGGACACAATCAGCCCCAGCATTTT. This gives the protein CASSPDGHNQPQHF.

CDR3 sequence: CASSWGQSYEQYF. CDR3 sequence (DNA): TGCGCCAGCAGCTGGGGACAGTCCTACGAGCAGTACTTC. This chain connects TRBV5-1 to TRBJ2-7; 7 bases are a match to TRBD1. V shed 3 bases, J shed 1 base, and the junction held 1 base outside the gene matches. The germline gives CDR1 SGHRS, CDR2 YFSETQ. The CDR3 extends over 13 amino acids.

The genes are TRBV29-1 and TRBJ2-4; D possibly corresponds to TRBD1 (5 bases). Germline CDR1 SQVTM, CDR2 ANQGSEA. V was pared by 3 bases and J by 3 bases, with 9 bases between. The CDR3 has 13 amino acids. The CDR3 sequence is CSVEAQGKNIQYF. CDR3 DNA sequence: TGCAGCGTTGAGGCTCAGGGCAAAAACATTCAGTACTTC.

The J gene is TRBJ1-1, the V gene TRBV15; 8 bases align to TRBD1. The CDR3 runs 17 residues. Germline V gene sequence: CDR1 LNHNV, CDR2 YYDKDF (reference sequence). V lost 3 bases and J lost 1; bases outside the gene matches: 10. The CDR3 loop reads CATSSPLGQGSNTEAFF. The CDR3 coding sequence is TGTGCCACCAGCAGTCCCCTAGGACAGGGTTCGAACACTGAAGCTTTCTTT. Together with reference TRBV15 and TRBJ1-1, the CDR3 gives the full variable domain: DAMVIQNPRYQVTQFGKPVTLSCSQTLNHNVMYWYQQKSSQAPKLLFHYYDKDFNNEADTPDNFQSRRPNTSFCFLDIRSPGLGDTAMYLCATSSPLGQGSNTEAFFGQGTRLTVV.

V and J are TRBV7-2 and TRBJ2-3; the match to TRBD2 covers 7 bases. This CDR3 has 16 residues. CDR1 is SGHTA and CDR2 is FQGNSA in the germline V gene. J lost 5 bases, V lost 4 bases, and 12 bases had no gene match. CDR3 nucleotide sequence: TGTGCCAGCAGCTACATTGCGGGAGCATTGGGAGATACGCAGTATTTT. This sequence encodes CASSYIAGALGDTQYF.

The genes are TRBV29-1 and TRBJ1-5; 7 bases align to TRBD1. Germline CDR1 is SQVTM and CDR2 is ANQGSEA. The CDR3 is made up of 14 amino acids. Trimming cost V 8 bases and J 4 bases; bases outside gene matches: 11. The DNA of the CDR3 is TGCAGCCCATTCCCCGGGACAGAAAATCAGCCCCAGCATTTT. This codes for CSPFPGTENQPQHF.

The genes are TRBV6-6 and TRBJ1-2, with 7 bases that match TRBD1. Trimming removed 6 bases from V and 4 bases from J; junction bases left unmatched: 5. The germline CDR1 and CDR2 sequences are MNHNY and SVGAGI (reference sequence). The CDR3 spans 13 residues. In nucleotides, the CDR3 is TGTGCCAGCAGAGAGACAGGGTCCTATGGCTACACCTTC. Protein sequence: CASRETGSYGYTF.

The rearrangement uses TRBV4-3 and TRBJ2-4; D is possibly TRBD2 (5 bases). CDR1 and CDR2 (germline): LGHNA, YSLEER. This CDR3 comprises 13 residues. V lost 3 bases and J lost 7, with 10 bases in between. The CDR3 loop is CASSQGLANIQYF. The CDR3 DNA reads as TGCGCCAGCAGCCAGGGGTTAGCGAACATTCAGTACTTC.

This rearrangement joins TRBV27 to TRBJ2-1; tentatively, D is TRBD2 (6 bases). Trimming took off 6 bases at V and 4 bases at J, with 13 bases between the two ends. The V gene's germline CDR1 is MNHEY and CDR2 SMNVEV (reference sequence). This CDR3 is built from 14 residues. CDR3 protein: CASSRGTGYNEQFF. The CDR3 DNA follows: TGTGCCAGCAGCCGCGGGACGGGATACAATGAGCAGTTCTTC.

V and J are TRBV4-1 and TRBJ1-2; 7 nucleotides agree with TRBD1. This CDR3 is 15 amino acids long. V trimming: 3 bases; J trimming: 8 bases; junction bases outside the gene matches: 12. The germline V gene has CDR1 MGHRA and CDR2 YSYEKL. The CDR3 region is CASSHGRDRSWGYTF. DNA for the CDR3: TGCGCCAGCAGCCATGGCCGGGACAGATCATGGGGCTACACCTTC.